These 25 T cell receptor beta chains were all obtained from the same sample, sequenced in a study of T cells in Graves' hyperthyroidism and ophthalmopathy. Amplified TCR beta CDR3 regions came from RNA transcripts. The TCR CDR3 was amplified in a first-round RT-PCR using the HTBI primer set. In TCRdb, the multiplex PCR reads were re-called with MiXCR into one record per CDR3 protein. Of about 840,000 distinct CDR3 sequences in the sample, roughly 37% were seen once. The sequenced sample consisted of blood. The receptor source for this set is a man younger than 35 with Graves' hyperthyroidism.

This clonotype was observed at least ten times. The chain carries TRBV25-1 and TRBJ2-6, with D perhaps given as TRBD1 or TRBD2 (5 bases each). The CDR3 totals 15 residues. Germline CDR1 and CDR2: MGHDK and SYGVNS. Trimming took 11 bases from V and 3 from J, leaving 17 bases between them. CDR3 nucleotides: TGTGCCTCAACCGGGGCGTCGGGTGGGGCCAACGTCCTGACTTTC. It translates to CASTGASGGANVLTF.

At least ten counts were recorded for this clonotype. The chain employs TRBV29-1 and TRBJ2-2; TRBD1 aligns across 7 bases. The CDR3 is 13 amino acids. The V segment lost 3 bases and the J segment 6 bases; nucleotides outside the gene matches: 4. Germline values: CDR1 SQVTM, CDR2 ANQGSEA. CDR3 protein: CSVDDRDAGELFF. Here the CDR3 DNA reads TGCAGCGTTGATGACAGGGACGCCGGGGAGCTGTTTTTT.

The sample holds a few counts of this clonotype. This chain joins TRBV4-1 and TRBJ2-5; the D is unclear. Between the trimmed V and J ends, which lost 3 bases and 2 bases, there was a span of 7 bases. The length of the CDR3 is 13 residues. In germline, CDR1 is MGHRA, CDR2 YSYEKL. DNA of the CDR3: TGCGCCAGCAGCCAGTTTACGCAAGAGACCCAGTACTTC. This translates into CASSQFTQETQYF.

The chain joins TRBV9 to TRBJ2-2, with TRBD2 matching over 10 bases. Germline CDR1 SGDLS, CDR2 YYNGEE. This CDR3 has 17 amino acids. V lost 4 bases and J lost 7; bases outside the gene matches: 13. CDR3 sequence (DNA): TGTGCCAGCAGCCCCCGAAGGAGCGGGGGGGCGATCGGGGAGCTGTTTTTT. It specifies CASSPRRSGGAIGELFF.

This clonotype was seen more than once but under ten times. The chain employs TRBV9 and TRBJ1-2; no clear D. Germline V gene sequence: CDR1 SGDLS, CDR2 YYNGEE. V was clipped by 4 bases and J by 3 bases, with 16 bases between them. The CDR3 loop spans 15 amino acids. CDR3 in amino acids: CASSQAAGGDYGYTF. The DNA of the CDR3 is TGTGCCAGCAGCCAAGCAGCAGGAGGAGACTATGGCTACACCTTC.

Many counts were recorded for this clonotype. CDR3 DNA: TGCAGTGCCCCCGGGCAGAACACTGAAGCTTTCTTT. The encoded protein is CSAPGQNTEAFF. This chain links TRBV20-1 with TRBJ1-1; unclear D gene. There are 12 residues in the CDR3. Trimming removed 6 bases at V and 1 base at J, with 9 bases between. Germline V gives CDR1 DFQATT, CDR2 SNEGSKA (reference sequence).

Many counts were recorded for this clonotype. The chain recombines TRBV6-5 with TRBJ1-2, with a weak D call TRBD1 (5 bases). Looked up from germline, CDR1 is MNHEY and CDR2 is SVGAGI. V gave up 5 bases and J gave up 7 bases, with 11 bases separating them. The CDR3 has 12 amino acids. The CDR3 protein is CASSEGRAGYTF. DNA for the CDR3: TGTGCCAGCAGTGAAGGCAGGGCTGGCTACACCTTC.

This clonotype was seen many times. The CDR3 protein is CSVEQGMNTEAFF. The CDR3 DNA reads as TGCAGCGTTGAACAGGGCATGAACACTGAAGCTTTCTTT. The V and J genes are TRBV29-1 and TRBJ1-1; D perhaps matches TRBD1 (5 bases). The length of the CDR3 is 13 residues. Between the trimmed V and J ends, which lost 2 bases and 0 bases, there was a span of 7 bases. CDR1 SQVTM and CDR2 ANQGSEA come from the germline V gene.

Concerning this clonotype: At one end the junction does not follow the germline gene, possibly because of a read error. This chain connects TRBV5-1 to TRBJ1-6; the match to TRBD1 covers 7 bases. Germline-derived CDR1 and CDR2 are SGHRS and YFSETQ. CDR3 length equals 16 residues. The CDR3 DNA sequence: TGTGCCAGCAGCTCCGTGACAGGGAAAATAAGTTCACCCCTCCACTTT. Residues: CASSSVTGKISSPLHF. The full variable domain, rest sourced from reference TRBV5-1 and TRBJ1-6, is KAGVTQTPRYLIKTRGQQVTLSCSPISGHRSVSWYQQTPGQGLQFLFEYFSETQRNKGNFPGRFSGRQFSNSRSEMNVSTLELGDSALYLCASSSVTGKISSPLHFGNGTRLTVT.

This clonotype was picked up many times. The rearrangement joins TRBV12-3 or TRBV12-4 to TRBJ1-6, with D unresolved. The CDR3 totals 12 residues. V lost 3 bases, J lost 7 bases, and 4 bases lay in between. The CDR3 here is CASSFQNSPLHF. The CDR3 DNA follows: TGTGCCAGCAGTTTCCAGAATTCACCCCTCCACTTT.

Comment on this clonotype: A much larger clone differs from this one at a single base, so this may be a read error. The rearrangement joins TRBV6-5 to TRBJ1-6; D unresolved. The CDR3 totals 13 residues. Germline V lookup: CDR1 MNHEY, CDR2 SVGAGI. CDR3 sequence: CAISYAQHSPLHF. The CDR3 DNA follows: TGTGCCATCAGTTACGCACAGCATTCACCCCTCCACTTT.

This clonotype occurred many times. V usage is TRBV25-1 and J usage is TRBJ2-7; D call uncertain. The V and J ends lost 3 bases and 3 bases respectively, with 12 bases between them. CDR1 and CDR2 from the germline V gene are MGHDK and SYGVNS. The CDR3 has 14 amino acids. The CDR3 bases are TGTGCCAGCAGTGACGGCAGTTCAAACTACGAGCAGTACTTC. It yields the protein CASSDGSSNYEQYF.

This clonotype was seen ten or more times. This chain joins TRBV15 and TRBJ1-5, with D unresolved. The CDR3 has 17 residues. The germline gives CDR1 LNHNV, CDR2 YYDKDF (reference sequence). V was cut by 5 bases and J by 0 bases, with 17 bases left in between. CDR3 in DNA: TGTGCCACCAGCTACTCCCGATTGGCGAATAGCAATCAGCCCCAGCATTTT. Protein product: CATSYSRLANSNQPQHF.

This clonotype came up many times. The J gene is TRBJ1-1, the V gene TRBV5-1; no clear D. The CDR3 length is 12 residues. Trimming shortened V by 1 base and J by 7 bases, and 8 bases separated the two germline ends. Germline V gene lookup returns CDR1 SGHRS and CDR2 YFSETQ. The CDR3 here is CASSLPGFEAFF. The CDR3 coding sequence is TGCGCCAGCAGCTTGCCGGGCTTTGAAGCTTTCTTT. The full variable domain, completed using reference TRBV5-1 and TRBJ1-1, is KAGVTQTPRYLIKTRGQQVTLSCSPISGHRSVSWYQQTPGQGLQFLFEYFSETQRNKGNFPGRFSGRQFSNSRSEMNVSTLELGDSALYLCASSLPGFEAFFGQGTRLTVV.

The rearrangement uses TRBV10-3 and TRBJ2-7; perhaps TRBD2 as D (5 bases). This CDR3 region has 13 residues. The germline V and J ends were trimmed by 10 bases and 2 bases, with 15 bases remaining between them. The germline V gene encodes CDR1 ENHRY and CDR2 SYGVKD. CDR3 sequence reads: CASRRGGPYEQYF. The DNA of the CDR3 is TGTGCCAGCCGCCGAGGAGGCCCCTACGAGCAGTACTTC.

This clonotype was recorded once. This rearrangement joins TRBV7-6 to TRBJ2-3; D is unclear. There are 14 residues in the CDR3. V lost 6 bases to trimming and J lost 2 bases, with 12 bases between them. Per germline, CDR1 SGHVS and CDR2 FNYEAQ. DNA for the CDR3: TGTGCCAGCAGTTCCCGTCACATCACAGATACGCAGTATTTT. As protein: CASSSRHITDTQYF. Variable domain in full (rest from reference TRBV7-6 and TRBJ2-3): GAGVSQSPRYKVTKRGQDVALRCDPISGHVSLYWYRQALGQGPEFLTYFNYEAQQDKSGLPNDRFSAERPEGSISTLTIQRTEQRDSAMYRCASSSRHITDTQYFGPGTRLTVL.

About this clonotype itself: A clone one base away is much larger, so this may be a read error. The chain uses TRBV11-2 and TRBJ2-7; D is uncertain. CDR3 length equals 12 residues. Germline CDR1 reads SGHAT; CDR2 reads FQNNGV. This chain's CDR3 is CASGLGYGEQYF. DNA of the CDR3: TGTGCCAGCGGCTTGGGGTATGGTGAGCAGTACTTC.

Remarks on this clonotype: This may stem from a read error, because a much larger clone lies one nucleotide away. This chain joins TRBV7-9 and TRBJ1-1; D is unresolved. The CDR3 runs to 13 residues. The germline gives CDR1 SEHNR, CDR2 FQNEAQ (reference sequence). The ends were cut back, 3 bases at V and 0 bases at J, with 5 bases in the middle. This CDR3 reads CASSFPMNTEAFF. The CDR3 coding sequence is TGTGCCAGCAGCTTCCCGATGAACACTGAAGCTTTCTTT.

This clonotype was observed at least ten times. The chain recombines TRBV10-3 with TRBJ1-5, with D uncertain. This CDR3 spans 13 amino acids. The V gene's germline CDR1 is ENHRY and CDR2 SYGVKD. Deletions cut 0 bases from V and 6 bases from J, with 6 bases between. The chain's CDR3 is CAISESDGQPQHF. Written as DNA, the CDR3 is TGTGCCATCAGTGAGTCGGACGGTCAGCCCCAGCATTTT.

A note on this clonotype: The conserved phenylalanine or tryptophan normally closing the CDR3 is absent here, so this likely arose from a read error. Because the CDR3's place on the DNA is in doubt, the DNA is left out and the CDR3 is given as listed by TCRdb. The chain couples TRBV2 to TRBJ2-7; the table names TRBD1, a call not compared with the DNA. Looked up from germline, CDR1 is SNHLY and CDR2 is FYNNEI. With termini counted, the CDR3 has 11 amino acids. The CDR3 loop is CASSEGPRAYY.

This clonotype was observed many times. The chain links TRBV29-1 to TRBJ1-1; no reliable D call. This CDR3 has 13 residues. From germline, CDR1 is SQVTM and CDR2 ANQGSEA. V was cut by 7 bases and J by 1 base, with 13 bases left in between. The CDR3 spells CSGFFLGNTEAFF. CDR3 nucleotide sequence: TGCAGCGGTTTCTTTCTGGGGAACACTGAAGCTTTCTTT.

As concerns this clonotype: Given the absence of the conserved phenylalanine or tryptophan at the CDR3 end, a read error is likely. This chain links TRBV12-3 or TRBV12-4 with TRBJ1-2; tentatively, D is TRBD1 (6 bases). Trimming removed 6 bases from V and 6 bases from J, with 8 bases in between. This CDR3 is built from 11 residues. In DNA, the CDR3 is TGTGCCAGCAGGGGGGCGGATGGCTACACCGTC. Its translation is CASRGADGYTV.

There are many counts of this clonotype. The genes are TRBV7-9 and TRBJ1-2; a possible D gene is TRBD1 (5 bases). V was clipped by 5 bases and J by 8 bases, with 18 bases between them. This CDR3 has 14 residues. CDR1 and CDR2 (germline): SEHNR, FQNEAQ (reference sequence). CDR3 sequence (DNA): TGTGCCAGCAGCCCCACGGGGTCGGGGCCCGGCTACACCTTC. Amino acids: CASSPTGSGPGYTF.

The table lists this clonotype with a few counts. The chain joins TRBV6-6 to TRBJ1-1; D not certain. Trimming took 2 bases from V and 4 from J, leaving 8 bases between them. This CDR3 contains 13 residues. Germline V gene data show CDR1 as MNHNY and CDR2 as SVGAGI (reference sequence). CDR3 sequence reads: CASSYRAATEAFF. CDR3 nucleotide sequence: TGTGCCAGCAGTTACAGGGCGGCCACTGAAGCTTTCTTT.

In its sample, this clonotype was seen a few times. The CDR3 nucleotides are TGCGCCAGCAGCCCCGCGGGGACTAGCGGGGGGCCGTTCTACGAGCAGTACTTC. It is translated as CASSPAGTSGGPFYEQYF. The chain employs TRBV5-1 and TRBJ2-7; TRBD2 matches at 15 bases. Germline values: CDR1 SGHRS, CDR2 YFSETQ. V shed 4 bases, J shed 3 bases, and the junction held 11 bases outside the gene matches. The CDR3 loop spans 18 amino acids.